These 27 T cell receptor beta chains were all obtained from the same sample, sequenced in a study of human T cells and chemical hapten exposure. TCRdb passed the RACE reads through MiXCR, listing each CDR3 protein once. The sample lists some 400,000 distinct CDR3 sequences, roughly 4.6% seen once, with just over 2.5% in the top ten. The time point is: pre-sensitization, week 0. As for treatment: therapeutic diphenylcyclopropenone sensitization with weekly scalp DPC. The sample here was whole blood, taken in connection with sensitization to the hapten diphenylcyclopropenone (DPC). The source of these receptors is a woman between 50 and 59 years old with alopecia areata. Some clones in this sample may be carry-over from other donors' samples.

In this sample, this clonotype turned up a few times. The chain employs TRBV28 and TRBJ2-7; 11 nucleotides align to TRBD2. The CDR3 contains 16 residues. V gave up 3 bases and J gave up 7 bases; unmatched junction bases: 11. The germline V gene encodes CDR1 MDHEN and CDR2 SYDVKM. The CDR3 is CASSLPLAGGLTEQYF. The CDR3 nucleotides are TGTGCCAGCAGTTTGCCCCTAGCGGGAGGTCTGACTGAGCAGTACTTC.

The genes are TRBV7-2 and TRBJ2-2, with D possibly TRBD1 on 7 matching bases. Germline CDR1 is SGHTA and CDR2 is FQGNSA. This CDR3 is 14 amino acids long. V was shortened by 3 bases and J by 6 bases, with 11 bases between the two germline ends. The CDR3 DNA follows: TGTGCCAGCAGCTTCAGGGGGGAGGCCGGGGAGCTGTTTTTT. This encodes CASSFRGEAGELFF. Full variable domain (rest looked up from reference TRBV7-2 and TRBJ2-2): GAGVSQSPSNKVTEKGKDVELRCDPISGHTALYWYRQSLGQGLEFLIYFQGNSAPDKSGLPSDRFSAERTGGSVSTLTIQRTQQEDSAVYLCASSFRGEAGELFFGEGSRLTVL.

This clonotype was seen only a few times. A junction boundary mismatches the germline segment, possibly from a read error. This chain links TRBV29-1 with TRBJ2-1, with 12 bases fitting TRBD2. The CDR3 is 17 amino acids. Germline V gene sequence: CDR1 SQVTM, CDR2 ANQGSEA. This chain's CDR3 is CSVEGGLAGGLHNEQFF. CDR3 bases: TGCAGCGTCGAAGGGGGGCTAGCGGGAGGGCTCCACAATGAGCAGTTCTTC.

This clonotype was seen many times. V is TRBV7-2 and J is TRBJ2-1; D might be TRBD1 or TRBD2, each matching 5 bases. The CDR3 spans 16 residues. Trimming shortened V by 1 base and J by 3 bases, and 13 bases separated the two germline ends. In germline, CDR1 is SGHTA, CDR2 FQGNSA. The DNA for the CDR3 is TGTGCCAGCAGCTTAGACAATCGGGGCGGCTACAATGAGCAGTTCTTC. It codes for CASSLDNRGGYNEQFF. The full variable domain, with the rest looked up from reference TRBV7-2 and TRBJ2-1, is GAGVSQSPSNKVTEKGKDVELRCDPISGHTALYWYRQSLGQGLEFLIYFQGNSAPDKSGLPSDRFSAERTGGSVSTLTIQRTQQEDSAVYLCASSLDNRGGYNEQFFGPGTRLTVL.

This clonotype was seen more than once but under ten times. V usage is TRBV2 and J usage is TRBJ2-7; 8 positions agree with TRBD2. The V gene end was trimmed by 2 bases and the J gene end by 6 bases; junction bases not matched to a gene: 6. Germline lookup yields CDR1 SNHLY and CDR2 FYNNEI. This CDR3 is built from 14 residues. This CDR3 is CASSENSGVAEQYF. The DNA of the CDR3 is TGTGCCAGCAGTGAAAATAGCGGGGTCGCCGAGCAGTACTTC.

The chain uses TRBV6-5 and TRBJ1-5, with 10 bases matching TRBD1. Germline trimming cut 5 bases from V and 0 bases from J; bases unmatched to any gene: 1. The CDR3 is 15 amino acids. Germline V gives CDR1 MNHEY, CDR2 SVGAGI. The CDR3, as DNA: TGTGCCAGCAGTGACAGGGGGCATAGCAATCAGCCCCAGCATTTT. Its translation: CASSDRGHSNQPQHF.

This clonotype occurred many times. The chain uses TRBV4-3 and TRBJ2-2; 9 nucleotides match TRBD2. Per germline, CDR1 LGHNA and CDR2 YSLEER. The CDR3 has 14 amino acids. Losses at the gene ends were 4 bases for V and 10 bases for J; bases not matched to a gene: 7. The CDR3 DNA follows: TGCGCCAGCAGCCTAAGACTAGCGGCAACGGAGCTGTTTTTT. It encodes CASSLRLAATELFF.

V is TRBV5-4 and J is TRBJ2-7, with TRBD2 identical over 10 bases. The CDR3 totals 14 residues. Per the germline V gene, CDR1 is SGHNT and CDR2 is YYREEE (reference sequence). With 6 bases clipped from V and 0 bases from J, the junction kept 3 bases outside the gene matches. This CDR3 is CASNLAGASYEQYF. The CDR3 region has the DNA TGTGCCAGCAACCTAGCGGGGGCCTCCTACGAGCAGTACTTC.

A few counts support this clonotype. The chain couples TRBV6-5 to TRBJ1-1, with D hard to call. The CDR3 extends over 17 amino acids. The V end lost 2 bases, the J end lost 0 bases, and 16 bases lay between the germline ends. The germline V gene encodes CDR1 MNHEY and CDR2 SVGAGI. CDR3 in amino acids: CASSYRPFTTMNTEAFF. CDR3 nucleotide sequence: TGTGCCAGCAGTTACCGTCCCTTCACCACCATGAACACTGAAGCTTTCTTT.

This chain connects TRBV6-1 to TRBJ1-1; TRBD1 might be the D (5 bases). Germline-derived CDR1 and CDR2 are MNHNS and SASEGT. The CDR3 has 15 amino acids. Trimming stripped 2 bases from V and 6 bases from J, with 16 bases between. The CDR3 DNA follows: TGTGCCAGCAGTGAACACGGCTCCGGGGCGCCTGAAGCTTTCTTT. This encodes CASSEHGSGAPEAFF.

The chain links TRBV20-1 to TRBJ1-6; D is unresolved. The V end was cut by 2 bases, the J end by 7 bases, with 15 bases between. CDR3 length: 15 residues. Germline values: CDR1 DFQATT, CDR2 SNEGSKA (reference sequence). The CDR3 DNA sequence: TGCAGTGCTAGAAATGTTGGAAGTGGGAATTCACCCCTCCACTTT. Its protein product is CSARNVGSGNSPLHF.

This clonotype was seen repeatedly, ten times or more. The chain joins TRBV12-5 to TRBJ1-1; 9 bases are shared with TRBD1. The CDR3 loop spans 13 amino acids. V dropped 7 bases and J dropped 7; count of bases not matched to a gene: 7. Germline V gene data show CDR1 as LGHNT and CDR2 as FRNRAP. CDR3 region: CASADRGVLEAFF. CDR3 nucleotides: TGTGCTAGTGCTGACAGGGGGGTCCTTGAAGCTTTCTTT.

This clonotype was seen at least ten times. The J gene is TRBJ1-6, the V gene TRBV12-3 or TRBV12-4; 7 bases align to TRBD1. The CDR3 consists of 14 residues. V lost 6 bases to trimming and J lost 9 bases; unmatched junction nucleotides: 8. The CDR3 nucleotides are TGTGCCAGCAGCCGGAGGGACAGAGGTTCACCCCTCCACTTT. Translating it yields CASSRRDRGSPLHF.

The CDR3 bases are TGCGCCAGCAGCTTGGCCGATCCATACAATGAGCAGTTCTTC. Its protein product is CASSLADPYNEQFF. The chain links TRBV5-1 to TRBJ2-1; D is uncertain. The germline CDR1 and CDR2 sequences are SGHRS and YFSETQ. Trimming cost V 0 bases and J 4 bases, with 8 bases left between them. This CDR3 contains 14 residues.

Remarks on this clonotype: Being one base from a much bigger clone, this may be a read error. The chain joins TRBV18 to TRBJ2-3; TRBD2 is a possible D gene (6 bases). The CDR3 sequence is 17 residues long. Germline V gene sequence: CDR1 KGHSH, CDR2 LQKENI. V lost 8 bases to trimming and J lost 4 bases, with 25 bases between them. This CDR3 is CASPLQTSGASADTQYF. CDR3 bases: TGTGCCAGCCCTCTCCAGACATCGGGAGCTAGCGCAGATACGCAGTATTTT.

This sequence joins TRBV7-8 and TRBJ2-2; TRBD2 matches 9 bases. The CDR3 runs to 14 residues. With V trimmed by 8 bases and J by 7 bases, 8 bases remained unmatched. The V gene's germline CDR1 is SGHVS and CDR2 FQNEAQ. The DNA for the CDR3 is TGTGCCAGCTCTGGCGGGAGGGCCATCGGGGAGCTGTTTTTT. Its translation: CASSGGRAIGELFF.

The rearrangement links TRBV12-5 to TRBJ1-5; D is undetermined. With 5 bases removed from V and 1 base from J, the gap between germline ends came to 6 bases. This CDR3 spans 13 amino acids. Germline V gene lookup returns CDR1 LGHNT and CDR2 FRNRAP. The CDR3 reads CASGRTSNQPQHF. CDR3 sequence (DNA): TGTGCTAGTGGTCGCACAAGCAATCAGCCCCAGCATTTT.

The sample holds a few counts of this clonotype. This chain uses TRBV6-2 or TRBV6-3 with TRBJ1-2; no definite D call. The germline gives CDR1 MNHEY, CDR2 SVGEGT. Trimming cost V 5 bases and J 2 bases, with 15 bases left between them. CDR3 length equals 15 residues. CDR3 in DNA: TGTGCCAGCAGTGCAAGCACAGCGACAAACTATGGCTACACCTTC. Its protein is CASSASTATNYGYTF.

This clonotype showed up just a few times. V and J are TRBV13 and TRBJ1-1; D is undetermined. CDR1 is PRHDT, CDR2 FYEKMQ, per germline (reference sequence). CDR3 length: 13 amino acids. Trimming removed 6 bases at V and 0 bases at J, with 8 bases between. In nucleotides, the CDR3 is TGTGCCAGCAGGGGTTACATGAACACTGAAGCTTTCTTT. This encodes CASRGYMNTEAFF.

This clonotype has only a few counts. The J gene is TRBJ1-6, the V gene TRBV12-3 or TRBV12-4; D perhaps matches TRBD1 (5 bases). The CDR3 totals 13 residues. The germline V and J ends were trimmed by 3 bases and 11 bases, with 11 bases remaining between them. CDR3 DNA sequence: TGTGCCAGCAGTTTCTCAGGGCTGGCACCCCTCCACTTT. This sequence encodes CASSFSGLAPLHF.

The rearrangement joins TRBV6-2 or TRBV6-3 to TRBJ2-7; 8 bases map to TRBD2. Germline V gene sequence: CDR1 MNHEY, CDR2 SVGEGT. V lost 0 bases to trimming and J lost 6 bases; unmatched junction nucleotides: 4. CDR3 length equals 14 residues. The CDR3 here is CASSYSSGMIEQYF. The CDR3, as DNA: TGTGCCAGCAGTTACTCTAGCGGGATGATCGAGCAGTACTTC.

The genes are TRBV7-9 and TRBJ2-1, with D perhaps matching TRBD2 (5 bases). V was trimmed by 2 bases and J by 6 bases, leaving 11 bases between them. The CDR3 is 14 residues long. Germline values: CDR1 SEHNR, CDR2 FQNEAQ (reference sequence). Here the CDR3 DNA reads TGTGCCAGCAGCTTACTCGGGAACCTCAATGAGCAGTTCTTC. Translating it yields CASSLLGNLNEQFF.

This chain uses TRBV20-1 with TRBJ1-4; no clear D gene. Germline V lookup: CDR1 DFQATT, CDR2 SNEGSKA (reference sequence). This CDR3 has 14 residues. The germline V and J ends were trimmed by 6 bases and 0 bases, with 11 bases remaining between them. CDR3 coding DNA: TGCAGTGCGGTTTCAGACGCAACTAATGAAAAACTGTTTTTT. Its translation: CSAVSDATNEKLFF.

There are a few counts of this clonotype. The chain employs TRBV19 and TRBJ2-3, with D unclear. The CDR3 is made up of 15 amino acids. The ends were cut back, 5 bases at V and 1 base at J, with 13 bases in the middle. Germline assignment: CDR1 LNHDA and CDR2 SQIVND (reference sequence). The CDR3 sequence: CASSPFTGGTDTQYF. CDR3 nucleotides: TGTGCCAGTAGTCCCTTCACGGGTGGCACAGATACGCAGTATTTT.

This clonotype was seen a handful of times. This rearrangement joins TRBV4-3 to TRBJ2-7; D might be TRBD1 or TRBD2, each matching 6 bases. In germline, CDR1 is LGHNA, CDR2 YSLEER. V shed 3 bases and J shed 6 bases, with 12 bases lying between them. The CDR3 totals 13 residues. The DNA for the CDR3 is TGCGCCAGCAGCCACCGGGGGCGAAGCGAGCAGTACTTC. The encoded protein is CASSHRGRSEQYF.

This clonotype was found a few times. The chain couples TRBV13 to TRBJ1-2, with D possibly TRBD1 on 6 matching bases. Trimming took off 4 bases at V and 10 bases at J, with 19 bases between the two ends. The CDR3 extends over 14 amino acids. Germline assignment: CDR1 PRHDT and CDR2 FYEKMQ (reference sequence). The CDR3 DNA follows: TGTGCCAGCAGCTCCAATAGCGGGACAAGAGACTACACCTTC. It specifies CASSSNSGTRDYTF. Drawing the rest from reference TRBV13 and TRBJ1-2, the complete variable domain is AAGVIQSPRHLIKEKRETATLKCYPIPRHDTVYWYQQGPGQDPQFLISFYEKMQSDKGSIPDRFSAQQFSDYHSELNMSSLELGDSALYFCASSSNSGTRDYTFGSGTRLTVV.

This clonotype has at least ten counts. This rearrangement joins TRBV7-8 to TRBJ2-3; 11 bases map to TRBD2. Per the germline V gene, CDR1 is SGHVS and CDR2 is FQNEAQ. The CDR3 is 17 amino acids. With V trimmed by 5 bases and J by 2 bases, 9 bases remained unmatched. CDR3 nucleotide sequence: TGTGCCAGCAGCCTTTTTAAGACTAGCGGGGTCACAGATACGCAGTATTTT. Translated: CASSLFKTSGVTDTQYF.